These 32 T cell receptor beta chains were all obtained from the same sample, sequenced in a study of identical twins (dated by TCRdb to about 2016). Library construction relied on 5' RACE. Sequencing instrument: Illumina HiSeq 2000. The public sequencing data were trimmed at Q25 with fastp and processed into clonotypes with MiXCR by TCRdb, which kept only in-frame beta chains. CDR3 protein sequences are deduplicated, and each keeps its most common genes and DNA. In all, the sample holds 250,000 to 350,000 distinct CDR3 sequences, and under 9% of those were seen once. Approximately 2.1% of the sample rests with the top ten. The data also belong to a second study, concerning yellow fever vaccine responses in identical twins.

The sample was memory (CD45RO+) T cells sorted from blood. The cell subset or site label corresponds to: CD45RO+ enriched T cells. The receptors come from a woman under 30 in good health.

This clonotype was recorded a few times. This chain connects TRBV13 to TRBJ2-1; 8 bases are a match to TRBD2. The CDR3 loop spans 16 amino acids. Germline lookup yields CDR1 PRHDT and CDR2 FYEKMQ (reference sequence). Trimming removed 5 bases from V and 7 bases from J; junction bases left unmatched: 13. Here the CDR3 reads CASSRSPSGPGNEQFF. The CDR3, as DNA: TGTGCCAGCAGCAGAAGTCCTAGCGGGCCAGGTAATGAGCAGTTCTTC.

This clonotype has only a few counts. The chain is built from TRBV20-1 and TRBJ2-7; TRBD2 agrees at 10 bases. V dropped 0 bases and J dropped 7; count of bases not matched to a gene: 9. This CDR3 spans 15 amino acids. Germline CDR1 and CDR2: DFQATT and SNEGSKA (reference sequence). DNA of the CDR3: TGCAGTGCTAGAGATAGCGGGGGGCTAGGGGGGGAGCAGTACTTC. This sequence encodes CSARDSGGLGGEQYF.

The genes are TRBV19 and TRBJ2-1; the D gene is possibly TRBD1 (5 bases). The CDR3 is made up of 16 amino acids. Per the germline V gene, CDR1 is LNHDA and CDR2 is SQIVND (reference sequence). The V gene lost 7 bases and the J gene lost 0 bases, with 16 bases spanning the gap. CDR3 DNA: TGTGCCAGTACCCCAGGGTCCCATCGCTCCTACAATGAGCAGTTCTTC. Its translation is CASTPGSHRSYNEQFF.

V is TRBV24-1 and J is TRBJ2-2; D is uncertain. Germline-derived CDR1 and CDR2 are KGHDR and SFDVKD. The CDR3 has 12 residues. V was clipped by 5 bases and J by 5 bases, with 5 bases between them. CDR3 DNA sequence: TGTGCCACCAGTGGTTTTACCGGGGAGCTGTTTTTT. This gives the protein CATSGFTGELFF.

This clonotype came up a few times. The V and J genes are TRBV20-1 and TRBJ2-7, with 10 bases matching TRBD2. The CDR3 has 14 residues. Looked up from germline, CDR1 is DFQATT and CDR2 is SNEGSKA (reference sequence). V was pared by 6 bases and J by 2 bases, with 7 bases of the junction left unmatched. The CDR3 bases are TGCAGTGCGAGAAGCGGGGGGGGGGCCTACGAGCAGTACGTC. This sequence encodes CSARSGGGAYEQYV.

This clonotype was seen more than once but under ten times. The CDR3 sequence is CASRIKRGYVNTEAFF. Here the CDR3 DNA reads TGTGCCAGCAGGATAAAGCGGGGATACGTGAACACTGAAGCTTTCTTT. The gene calls are TRBV28 and TRBJ1-1, with D unclear. V was trimmed by 6 bases and J by 0 bases, leaving 17 bases between them. CDR1 is MDHEN, CDR2 SYDVKM, per germline. The CDR3 sequence is 16 residues long. Together with reference TRBV28 and TRBJ1-1, the CDR3 gives the full variable domain: DVKVTQSSRYLVKRTGEKVFLECVQDMDHENMFWYRQDPGLGLRLIYFSYDVKMKEKGDIPEGYSVSREKKERFSLILESASTNQTSMYLCASRIKRGYVNTEAFFGQGTRLTVV.

The CDR3 spells CASSFGDRETQYF. The CDR3 nucleotides are TGTGCCAGCAGTTTTGGAGATAGAGAGACCCAGTACTTC. The V gene is TRBV28, the J gene TRBJ2-5; no clear D gene. Trimming cost V 3 bases and J 4 bases, with 9 bases left between them. Germline V gives CDR1 MDHEN, CDR2 SYDVKM. There are 13 residues in the CDR3.

At least ten counts were recorded for this clonotype. The chain couples TRBV27 to TRBJ2-1; 14 positions agree with TRBD2. There are 17 residues in the CDR3. The J segment lost 8 bases and the V segment lost 5 bases, leaving 11 bases of the junction unmatched. Looked up from germline, CDR1 is MNHEY and CDR2 is SMNVEV (reference sequence). Here the CDR3 reads CASSLGTSGSFIDEQFF. CDR3 coding DNA: TGTGCCAGCAGTCTAGGGACTAGCGGGAGTTTTATCGATGAGCAGTTCTTC.

This clonotype was seen repeatedly, ten times or more. J is TRBJ2-3 and V is TRBV20-1; the match to TRBD1 covers 7 bases. Germline loops: CDR1 DFQATT, CDR2 SNEGSKA (reference sequence). This CDR3 spans 15 amino acids. V was clipped by 6 bases and J by 4 bases; unmatched bases: 13. DNA for the CDR3: TGCAGTGCCCCTCACAGGGGCCGGGGAGCAGATACGCAGTATTTT. Residues: CSAPHRGRGADTQYF.

There are many counts of this clonotype. The chain employs TRBV7-6 and TRBJ1-5; no clear D. The CDR3 has 12 residues. With 6 bases removed from V and 3 bases from J, the gap between germline ends came to 6 bases. Germline-derived CDR1 and CDR2 are SGHVS and FNYEAQ. In nucleotides, the CDR3 is TGTGCCAGCAGTCAATACAATCAGCCCCAGCATTTT. It is translated as CASSQYNQPQHF.

The chain links TRBV5-1 to TRBJ1-2; D gene uncertain. V lost 4 bases, J lost 5 bases, and 12 bases lay in between. The CDR3 is 13 amino acids. Germline assignment: CDR1 SGHRS and CDR2 YFSETQ. CDR3 bases: TGCGCCAGCAGCGCCTCCGGATCTTATGGCTACACCTTC. Residues: CASSASGSYGYTF. Based on the CDR3 plus reference TRBV5-1 and TRBJ1-2, the full variable domain is KAGVTQTPRYLIKTRGQQVTLSCSPISGHRSVSWYQQTPGQGLQFLFEYFSETQRNKGNFPGRFSGRQFSNSRSEMNVSTLELGDSALYLCASSASGSYGYTFGSGTRLTVV.

This chain links TRBV3-1 with TRBJ1-2; D not certain. Germline V gives CDR1 LGHDT, CDR2 YNNKEL (reference sequence). The CDR3 has 14 amino acids. Deletions cut 4 bases from V and 8 bases from J, with 17 bases between. CDR3 region: CASSLQRTRGGYTF. The CDR3 coding sequence is TGTGCCAGCAGCCTCCAAAGGACCCGAGGGGGCTACACCTTC.

V is TRBV20-1 and J is TRBJ1-2; a possible D gene is TRBD1 (6 bases). V was clipped by 2 bases and J by 7 bases, with 14 bases between them. The CDR3 loop spans 13 amino acids. The germline V gene encodes CDR1 DFQATT and CDR2 SNEGSKA (reference sequence). CDR3 in amino acids: CSARPGRGGGYTF. CDR3 nucleotides: TGCAGTGCTAGACCGGGCAGGGGTGGTGGCTACACCTTC.

This chain joins TRBV20-1 and TRBJ2-1, with D hard to call. V dropped 1 base and J dropped 5 bases, with 21 bases sitting between them. The CDR3 runs 17 residues. CDR1 is DFQATT, CDR2 SNEGSKA, per germline (reference sequence). The CDR3 is CSARVTPSLHLDNEQFF. CDR3 sequence (DNA): TGCAGTGCTAGAGTAACTCCTTCCCTTCACTTAGACAATGAGCAGTTCTTC.

This clonotype was seen more than once but under ten times. CDR3 region: CASSALTGTARTDTQYF. The CDR3, as DNA: TGTGCCAGCAGTGCCCTGACCGGGACAGCGCGGACAGATACGCAGTATTTT. The chain couples TRBV27 to TRBJ2-3; 7 nucleotides line up with TRBD1. Unmatched junction bases numbered 14, after V lost 5 bases and J lost 3 bases. This CDR3 spans 17 amino acids. CDR1 and CDR2 (germline): MNHEY, SMNVEV (reference sequence).

By sample share, this clonotype is medium-sized. V gene TRBV12-3 or TRBV12-4 combines with J gene TRBJ1-5; D perhaps matches TRBD1 (6 bases). CDR3 length: 12 amino acids. Trimming left V 5 bases short and J 7 bases short, with 9 bases between. The CDR3, as DNA: TGTGCCAGCAGTATACAGGGACAGCCCCAGCATTTT. As protein: CASSIQGQPQHF.

This clonotype was counted ten times or more. The gene calls are TRBV2 and TRBJ2-5, with D maybe TRBD2 (5 bases). Germline V gene data show CDR1 as SNHLY and CDR2 as FYNNEI. The CDR3 runs to 14 residues. V lost 4 bases to trimming and J lost 2 bases, with 11 bases between them. The CDR3 spells CASSGRGFQETQYF. DNA for the CDR3: TGTGCCAGCAGTGGACGGGGTTTTCAAGAGACCCAGTACTTC.

This clonotype turned up a few times. The CDR3 spells CASSPWDRGPDTQYF. CDR3 in DNA: TGTGCCAGCTCACCGTGGGACAGGGGACCAGATACGCAGTATTTT. V gene TRBV18 combines with J gene TRBJ2-3, with 10 positions matching TRBD1. This CDR3 region has 15 residues. Germline V gene data show CDR1 as KGHSH and CDR2 as LQKENI. With 3 bases clipped from V and 4 bases from J, the junction kept 4 bases outside the gene matches.

This clonotype was seen a handful of times. The gene calls are TRBV3-1 and TRBJ2-2; 7 bases fit TRBD2. The CDR3 contains 16 residues. Germline assignment: CDR1 LGHDT and CDR2 YNNKEL (reference sequence). Trimming at V came to 1 base and at J to 6 bases, leaving 8 bases not matched to a gene. DNA for the CDR3: TGTGCCAGCAGCCAAGCGGGGGGAGGGCGCGCCGGGGAGCTGTTTTTT. Translation: CASSQAGGGRAGELFF.

Concerning this clonotype: A read error may be the cause here, since a much bigger clone is one base away. The rearrangement joins TRBV4-1 to TRBJ2-6, with D possibly TRBD1 on 5 matching bases. The CDR3 totals 14 residues. Germline-derived CDR1 and CDR2 are MGHRA and YSYEKL. CDR3 DNA sequence: TGCGCCAGCAGCCATGGTTCTGGGGCCAACGCCCTGACTTTC. It translates to CASSHGSGANALTF.

This clonotype has only a few counts. The chain employs TRBV6-4 and TRBJ2-4; 7 bases match TRBD1. Trimming took 3 bases from V and 1 from J; bases not matched to a gene: 6. Germline CDR1 reads MRHNA; CDR2 reads SNTAGT. The CDR3 runs to 16 residues. The CDR3 spells CASSEQGPPAKNIQYF. The CDR3 DNA sequence: TGTGCCAGCAGTGAACAGGGGCCCCCGGCCAAAAACATTCAGTACTTC.

This clonotype was observed many times. The J gene is TRBJ1-1, the V gene TRBV3-1; 9 nucleotides align to TRBD1. Germline CDR1 is LGHDT and CDR2 is YNNKEL (reference sequence). The junction had 4 bases not matched to a gene; V was cut back by 4 bases and J by 1 base. The CDR3 has 15 residues. DNA for the CDR3: TGTGCCAGCAGCCGCGGGACAGGGAGGAACACTGAAGCTTTCTTT. Translating gives CASSRGTGRNTEAFF.

This clonotype turned up a few times. The chain links TRBV7-8 to TRBJ1-2; 9 bases line up with TRBD1. V lost 1 base, J lost 3 bases, and 12 bases stayed unmatched. Germline CDR1 SGHVS, CDR2 FQNEAQ. The CDR3 loop spans 18 amino acids. The CDR3: CASSLESGDRVMYYGYTF. The CDR3 region has the DNA TGTGCCAGCAGCTTAGAAAGTGGGGACAGGGTGATGTACTATGGCTACACCTTC.

This clonotype was found a few times. This chain uses TRBV27 with TRBJ2-7; the D gene is possibly TRBD1 (5 bases). The V gene lost 0 bases and the J gene lost 4 bases, with 19 bases spanning the gap. Looked up from germline, CDR1 is MNHEY and CDR2 is SMNVEV (reference sequence). The CDR3 spans 17 residues. The CDR3 loop is CASSLSSKPETEYEQYF. CDR3 nucleotide sequence: TGTGCCAGCAGTTTATCCTCAAAACCCGAGACAGAATACGAGCAGTACTTC.

The sample holds many counts of this clonotype. This sequence joins TRBV10-3 and TRBJ2-3; possible D gene TRBD1, 5 bases. With 4 bases removed from V and 3 bases from J, the gap between germline ends came to 8 bases. The CDR3 has 13 amino acids. Germline V lookup: CDR1 ENHRY, CDR2 SYGVKD. The CDR3 region is CAISGTNTDTQYF. For the CDR3, the DNA is TGTGCCATCAGTGGGACAAATACAGATACGCAGTATTTT.

This chain connects TRBV15 to TRBJ1-1; D not resolved. This CDR3 spans 14 amino acids. Germline-derived CDR1 and CDR2 are LNHNV and YYDKDF (reference sequence). Trimming removed 3 bases from V and 1 base from J, with 9 bases in between. CDR3 bases: TGTGCCACCAGCAGGACATTAACGAACACTGAAGCTTTCTTT. It encodes CATSRTLTNTEAFF.

V is TRBV4-2 and J is TRBJ1-1; D is undetermined. Trimming stripped 4 bases from V and 5 bases from J, with 8 bases between. Per germline, CDR1 LGHNA and CDR2 YNFKEQ. This CDR3 contains 12 residues. CDR3 coding DNA: TGTGCCAGCAGCCGAGAGAGTACTGAAGCTTTCTTT. It codes for CASSRESTEAFF.

This clonotype was detected a few times. J is TRBJ2-7 and V is TRBV4-2; the match to TRBD2 covers 11 bases. Trimming took 0 bases from V and 4 from J; bases not matched to a gene: 8. The CDR3 is made up of 17 amino acids. Germline values: CDR1 LGHNA, CDR2 YNFKEQ. The CDR3 reads CASSQEGLAVKGYEQYF. The CDR3, as DNA: TGTGCCAGCAGCCAAGAGGGACTAGCGGTGAAGGGGTACGAGCAGTACTTC.

This chain's CDR3 is CASSIRDSAADTQYF. The DNA for the CDR3 is TGTGCCAGTAGTATAAGGGACAGCGCCGCAGATACGCAGTATTTT. The chain carries TRBV19 and TRBJ2-3, with TRBD1 matching over 7 bases. Germline V lookup: CDR1 LNHDA, CDR2 SQIVND (reference sequence). Losses at the gene ends were 2 bases for V and 4 bases for J; bases not matched to a gene: 6. The CDR3 is made up of 15 amino acids.

This clonotype was seen a handful of times. The V and J genes are TRBV10-3 and TRBJ1-2, with TRBD1 matching 7 bases. From germline, CDR1 is ENHRY and CDR2 SYGVKD. Losses at the gene ends were 0 bases for V and 4 bases for J; bases not matched to a gene: 5. CDR3 length: 15 residues. The CDR3 loop is CAISESGRGLYGYTF. The CDR3, as DNA: TGTGCCATCAGTGAGTCAGGAAGGGGGCTCTATGGCTACACCTTC.

This clonotype was detected many times. The chain employs TRBV15 and TRBJ2-1; the match to TRBD2 covers 9 bases. The CDR3 length is 15 residues. Germline CDR1 is LNHNV and CDR2 is YYDKDF (reference sequence). The V gene end was trimmed by 7 bases and the J gene end by 0 bases; junction bases not matched to a gene: 4. The CDR3 coding sequence is TGTGCCACCAAAAGAGCGGGGGGCTCCTACAATGAGCAGTTCTTC. This gives the protein CATKRAGGSYNEQFF.

In this sample, this clonotype turned up many times. The chain has TRBV6-6 and TRBJ1-2; maybe TRBD1 (6 bases). The CDR3 runs to 13 residues. V was cut by 6 bases and J by 8 bases, with 16 bases left in between. CDR1 and CDR2 (germline): MNHNY, SVGAGI (reference sequence). CDR3 sequence (DNA): TGTGCCAGCAGAACCCAGGGGTCGTACGGCTACACCTTC. Its protein is CASRTQGSYGYTF.